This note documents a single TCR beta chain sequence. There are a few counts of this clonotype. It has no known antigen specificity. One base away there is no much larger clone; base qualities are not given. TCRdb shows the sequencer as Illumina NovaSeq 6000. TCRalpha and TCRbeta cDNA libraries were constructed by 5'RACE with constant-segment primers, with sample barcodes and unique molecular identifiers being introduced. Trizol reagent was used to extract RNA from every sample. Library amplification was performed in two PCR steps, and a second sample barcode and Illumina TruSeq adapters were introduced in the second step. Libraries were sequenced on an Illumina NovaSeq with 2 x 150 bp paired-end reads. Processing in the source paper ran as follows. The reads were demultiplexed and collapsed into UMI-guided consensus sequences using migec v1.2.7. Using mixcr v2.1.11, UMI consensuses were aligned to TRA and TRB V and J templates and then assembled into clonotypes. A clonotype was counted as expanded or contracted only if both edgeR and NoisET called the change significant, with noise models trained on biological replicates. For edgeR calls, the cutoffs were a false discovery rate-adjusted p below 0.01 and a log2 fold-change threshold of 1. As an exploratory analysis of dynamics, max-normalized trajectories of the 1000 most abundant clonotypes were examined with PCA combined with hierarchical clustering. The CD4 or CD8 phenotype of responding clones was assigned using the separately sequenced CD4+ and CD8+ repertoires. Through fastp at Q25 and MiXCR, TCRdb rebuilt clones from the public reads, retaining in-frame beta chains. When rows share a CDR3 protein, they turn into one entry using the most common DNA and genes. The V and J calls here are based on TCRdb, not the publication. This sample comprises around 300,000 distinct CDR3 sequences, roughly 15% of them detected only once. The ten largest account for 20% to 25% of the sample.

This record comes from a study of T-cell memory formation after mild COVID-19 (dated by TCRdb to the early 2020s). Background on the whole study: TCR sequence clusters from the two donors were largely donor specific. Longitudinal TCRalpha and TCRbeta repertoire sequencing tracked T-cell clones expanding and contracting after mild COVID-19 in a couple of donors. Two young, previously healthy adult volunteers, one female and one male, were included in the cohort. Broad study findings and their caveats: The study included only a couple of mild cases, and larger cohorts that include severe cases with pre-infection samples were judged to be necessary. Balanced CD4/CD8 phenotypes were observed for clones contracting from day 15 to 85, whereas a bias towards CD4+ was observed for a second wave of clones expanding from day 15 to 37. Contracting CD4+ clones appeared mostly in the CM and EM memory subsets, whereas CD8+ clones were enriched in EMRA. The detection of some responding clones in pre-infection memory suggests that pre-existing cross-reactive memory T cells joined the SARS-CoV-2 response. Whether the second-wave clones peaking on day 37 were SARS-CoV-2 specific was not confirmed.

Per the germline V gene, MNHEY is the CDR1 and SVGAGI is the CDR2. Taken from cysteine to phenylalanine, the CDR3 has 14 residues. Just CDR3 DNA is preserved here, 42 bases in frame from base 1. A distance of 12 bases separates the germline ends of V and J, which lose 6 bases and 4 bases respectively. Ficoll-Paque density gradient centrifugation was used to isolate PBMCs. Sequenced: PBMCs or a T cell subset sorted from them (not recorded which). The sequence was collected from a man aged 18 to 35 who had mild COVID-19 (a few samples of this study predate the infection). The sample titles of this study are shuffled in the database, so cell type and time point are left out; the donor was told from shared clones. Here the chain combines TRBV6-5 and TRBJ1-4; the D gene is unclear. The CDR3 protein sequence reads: CASSRTGHNEKLFF. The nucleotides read TGTGCCAGCAGCCGAACGGGTCATAATGAAAAACTGTTTTTT.